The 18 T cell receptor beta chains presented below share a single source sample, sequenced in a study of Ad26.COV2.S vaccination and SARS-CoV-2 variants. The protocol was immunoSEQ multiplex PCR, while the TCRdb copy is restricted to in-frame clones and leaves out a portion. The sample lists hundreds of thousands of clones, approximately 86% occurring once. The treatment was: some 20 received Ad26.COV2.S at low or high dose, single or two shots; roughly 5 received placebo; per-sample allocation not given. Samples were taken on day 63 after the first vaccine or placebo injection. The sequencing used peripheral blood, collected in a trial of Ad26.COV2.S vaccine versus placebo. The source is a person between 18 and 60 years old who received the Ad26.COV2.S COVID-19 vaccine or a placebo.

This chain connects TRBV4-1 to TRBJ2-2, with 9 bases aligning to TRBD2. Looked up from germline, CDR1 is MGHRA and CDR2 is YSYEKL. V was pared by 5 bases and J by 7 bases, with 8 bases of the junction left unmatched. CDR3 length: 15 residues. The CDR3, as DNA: TGCGCCAGCAGCTCGGGACTAGCCTCAATCGGGGAGCTGTTTTTT. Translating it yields CASSSGLASIGELFF.

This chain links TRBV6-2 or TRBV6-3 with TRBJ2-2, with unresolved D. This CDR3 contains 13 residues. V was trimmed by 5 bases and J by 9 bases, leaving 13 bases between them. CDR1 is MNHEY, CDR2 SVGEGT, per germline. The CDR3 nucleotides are TGTGCCAGCAGTCCCCCGGTAAATCGGGAGCTGTTTTTT. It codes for CASSPPVNRELFF.

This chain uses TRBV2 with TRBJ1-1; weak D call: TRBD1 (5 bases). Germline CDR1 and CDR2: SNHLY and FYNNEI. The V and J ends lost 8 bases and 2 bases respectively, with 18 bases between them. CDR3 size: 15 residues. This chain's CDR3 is CASPVQGTGNTEAFF. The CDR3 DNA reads TGTGCCAGCCCGGTCCAAGGGACCGGAAACACTGAAGCTTTCTTT.

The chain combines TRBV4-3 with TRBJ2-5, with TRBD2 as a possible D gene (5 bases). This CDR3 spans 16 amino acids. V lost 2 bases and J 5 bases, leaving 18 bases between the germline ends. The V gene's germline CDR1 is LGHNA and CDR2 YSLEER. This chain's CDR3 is CASSQLGGRVLETQYF. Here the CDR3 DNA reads TGCGCCAGCAGCCAACTCGGAGGACGCGTCCTGGAGACCCAGTACTTC.

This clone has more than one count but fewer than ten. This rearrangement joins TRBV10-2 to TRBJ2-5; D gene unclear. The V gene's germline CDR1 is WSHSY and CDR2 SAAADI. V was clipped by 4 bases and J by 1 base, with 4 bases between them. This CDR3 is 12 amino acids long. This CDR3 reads CASSASQETQYF. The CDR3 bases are TGCGCCAGCAGTGCCAGCCAAGAGACCCAGTACTTC.

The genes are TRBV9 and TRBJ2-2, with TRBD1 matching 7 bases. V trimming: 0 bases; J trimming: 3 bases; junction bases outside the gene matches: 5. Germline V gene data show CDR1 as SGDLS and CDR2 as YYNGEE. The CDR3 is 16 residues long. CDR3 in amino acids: CASSVGPGTDTGELFF. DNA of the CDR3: TGTGCCAGCAGCGTAGGCCCGGGGACAGACACCGGGGAGCTGTTTTTT.

Here the CDR3 reads CASTIPGADEQFF. CDR3 DNA sequence: TGCGCCAGCACTATACCAGGGGCCGATGAGCAGTTCTTC. The genes are TRBV5-1 and TRBJ2-1; possible D gene TRBD1, 6 bases. Trimming took off 6 bases at V and 8 bases at J, with 15 bases between the two ends. Germline CDR1 reads SGHRS; CDR2 reads YFSETQ. This CDR3 has 13 residues.

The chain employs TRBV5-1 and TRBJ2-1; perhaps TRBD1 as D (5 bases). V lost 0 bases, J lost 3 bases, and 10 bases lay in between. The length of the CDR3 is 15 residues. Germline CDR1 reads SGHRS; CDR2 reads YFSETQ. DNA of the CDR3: TGCGCCAGCAGCTTGGAGGGGCCACTCTACAATGAGCAGTTCTTC. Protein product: CASSLEGPLYNEQFF.

CDR3 sequence reads: CASKQSSGANVLTF. In DNA form, the CDR3 reads TGTGCCAGCAAGCAGAGCTCTGGGGCCAACGTCCTGACTTTC. The chain recombines TRBV6-5 with TRBJ2-6; D unresolved. Between the trimmed V and J ends, which lost 7 bases and 0 bases, there was a span of 7 bases. CDR3 size: 14 residues. Germline-derived CDR1 and CDR2 are MNHEY and SVGAGI.

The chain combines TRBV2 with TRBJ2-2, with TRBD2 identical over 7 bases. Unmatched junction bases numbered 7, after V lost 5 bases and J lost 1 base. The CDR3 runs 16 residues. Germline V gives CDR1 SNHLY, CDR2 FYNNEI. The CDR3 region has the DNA TGTGCCAGCAGTCGATTGGGGGGGAAGAACACCGGGGAGCTGTTTTTT. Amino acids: CASSRLGGKNTGELFF.

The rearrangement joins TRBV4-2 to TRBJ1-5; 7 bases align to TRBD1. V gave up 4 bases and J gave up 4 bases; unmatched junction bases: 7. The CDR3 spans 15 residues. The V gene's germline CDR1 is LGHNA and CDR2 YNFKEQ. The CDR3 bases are TGTGCCAGCAGCCCCCTTGGGACAGCTAATCAGCCCCAGCATTTT. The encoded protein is CASSPLGTANQPQHF.

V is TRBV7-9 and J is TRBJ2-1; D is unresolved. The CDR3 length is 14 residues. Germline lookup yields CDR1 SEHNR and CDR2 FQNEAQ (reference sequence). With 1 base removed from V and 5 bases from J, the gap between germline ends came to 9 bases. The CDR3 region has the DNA TGTGCCAGCAGCTTAGGGGCAGCAGACAATGAGCAGTTCTTC. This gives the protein CASSLGAADNEQFF. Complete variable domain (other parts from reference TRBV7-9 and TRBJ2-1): DTGVSQNPRHKITKRGQNVTFRCDPISEHNRLYWYRQTLGQGPEFLTYFQNEAQLEKSRLLSDRFSAERPKGSFSTLEIQRTEQGDSAMYLCASSLGAADNEQFFGPGTRLTVL.

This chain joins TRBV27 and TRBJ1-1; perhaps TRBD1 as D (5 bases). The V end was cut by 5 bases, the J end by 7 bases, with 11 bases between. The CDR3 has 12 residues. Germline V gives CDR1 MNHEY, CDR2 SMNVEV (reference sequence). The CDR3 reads CASSPWGREAFF. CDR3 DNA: TGTGCCAGCAGTCCATGGGGCCGTGAAGCTTTCTTT.

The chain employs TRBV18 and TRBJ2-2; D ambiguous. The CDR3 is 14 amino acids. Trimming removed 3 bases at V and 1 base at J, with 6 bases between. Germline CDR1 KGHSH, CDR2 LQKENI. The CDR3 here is CASSPQKNTGELFF. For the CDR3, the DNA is TGTGCCAGCTCACCCCAAAAGAACACCGGGGAGCTGTTTTTT.

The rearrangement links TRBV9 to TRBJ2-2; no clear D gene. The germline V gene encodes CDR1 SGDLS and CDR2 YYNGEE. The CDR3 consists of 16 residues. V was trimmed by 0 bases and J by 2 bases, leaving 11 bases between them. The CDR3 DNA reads TGTGCCAGCAGCGTAGGGCAGGACCCAAACACCGGGGAGCTGTTTTTT. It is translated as CASSVGQDPNTGELFF.

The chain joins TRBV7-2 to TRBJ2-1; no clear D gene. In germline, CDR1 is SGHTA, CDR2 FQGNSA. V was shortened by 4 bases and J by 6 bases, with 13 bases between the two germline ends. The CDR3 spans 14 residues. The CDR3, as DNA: TGTGCCAGCAGCTCTTCGGTGACCTCCAATGAGCAGTTCTTC. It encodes CASSSSVTSNEQFF.

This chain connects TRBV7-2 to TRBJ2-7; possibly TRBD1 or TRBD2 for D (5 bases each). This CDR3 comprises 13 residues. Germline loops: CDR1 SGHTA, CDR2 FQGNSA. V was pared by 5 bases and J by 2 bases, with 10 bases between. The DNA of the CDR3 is TGTGCCAGCAGCCAAGGGGACGCCTACGAGCAGTACTTC. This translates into CASSQGDAYEQYF.

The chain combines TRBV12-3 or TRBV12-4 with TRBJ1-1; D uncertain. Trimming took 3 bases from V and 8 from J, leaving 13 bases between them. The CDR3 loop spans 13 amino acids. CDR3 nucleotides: TGTGCCAGCAGTTTTGCAGGAGACCGAGAAGCTTTCTTT. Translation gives CASSFAGDREAFF.